One and the same sample provided the 9 T cell receptor beta chains below, sequenced in a study of cytomegalovirus exposure and HLA in healthy donors. Only in-frame clones appear in the TCRdb table, and some are missing; sequencing was by immunoSEQ multiplex PCR. The sample has 190,000 or so clones, 80% to 85% seen once. The specimen sequenced was PBMCs. All receptors come from a woman aged 18-30 years in good health and CMV-seropositive.

The chain has TRBV28 and TRBJ2-7; 11 bases align to TRBD2. The V and J ends lost 5 bases and 3 bases, in that order; junction bases with no gene match: 9. The CDR3 extends over 16 amino acids. Germline loops: CDR1 MDHEN, CDR2 SYDVKM. The CDR3 loop is CASSAPTSGDYYEQYF. The CDR3 nucleotides are TGTGCCAGCAGTGCACCGACTAGCGGGGATTACTACGAGCAGTACTTC.

The chain employs TRBV5-1 and TRBJ1-2, with 9 nucleotides matching TRBD1. The CDR3 loop spans 17 amino acids. Germline CDR1 SGHRS, CDR2 YFSETQ. The ends lost 9 bases at V and 0 bases at J; junction bases unmatched: 15. Written as DNA, the CDR3 is TGCGCCACCCATCCGGGACAGGGAACTGGAACTAACTATGGCTACACCTTC. It encodes CATHPGQGTGTNYGYTF.

This clone was detected a few times. The J gene is TRBJ1-6, the V gene TRBV6-1; D is perhaps TRBD1 (6 bases). The CDR3 spans 15 residues. Germline CDR1 MNHNS, CDR2 SASEGT. Trimming shortened V by 4 bases and J by 7 bases, and 14 bases separated the two germline ends. The CDR3 reads CASSVTGHDNSPLHF. In DNA form, the CDR3 reads TGTGCCAGCAGTGTAACGGGACACGACAATTCACCCCTCCACTTT.

CDR3 sequence (DNA): TGTGCCAGCAGCTTAGGCCCTAGCTCCTACAATGAGCAGTTCTTC. This encodes CASSLGPSSYNEQFF. This sequence joins TRBV7-2 and TRBJ2-1; D remains ambiguous. CDR1 and CDR2 (germline): SGHTA, FQGNSA. The V end lost 1 base, the J end lost 0 bases, and 7 bases lay between the germline ends. CDR3 size: 15 residues.

The chain couples TRBV7-6 to TRBJ2-2; D is perhaps TRBD1 (5 bases). Trimming shortened V by 2 bases and J by 0 bases, and 19 bases separated the two germline ends. This CDR3 is built from 19 residues. Germline V gene data show CDR1 as SGHVS and CDR2 as FNYEAQ. CDR3 residues: CASSLLHPDRASNTGELFF. CDR3 DNA sequence: TGTGCCAGCAGCTTACTCCACCCCGACAGAGCGTCGAACACCGGGGAGCTGTTTTTT. Variable domain in full (rest from reference TRBV7-6 and TRBJ2-2): GAGVSQSPRYKVTKRGQDVALRCDPISGHVSLYWYRQALGQGPEFLTYFNYEAQQDKSGLPNDRFSAERPEGSISTLTIQRTEQRDSAMYRCASSLLHPDRASNTGELFFGEGSRLTVL.

The rearrangement joins TRBV9 to TRBJ2-3, with no clear D. CDR1 and CDR2 (germline): SGDLS, YYNGEE. V gave up 1 base and J gave up 2 bases, with 14 bases separating them. This CDR3 contains 16 residues. The CDR3 region is CASSVSARSITDTQYF. The CDR3 DNA is TGTGCCAGCAGCGTATCGGCGAGGTCAATCACAGATACGCAGTATTTT.

The J gene is TRBJ2-3, the V gene TRBV10-3; possibly TRBD2 for D (5 bases). The CDR3 is 16 amino acids. With 4 bases removed from V and 2 bases from J, the gap between germline ends came to 16 bases. The germline V gene encodes CDR1 ENHRY and CDR2 SYGVKD. This CDR3 is CAISVSADFNTDTQYF. The CDR3 nucleotides are TGTGCCATCAGTGTATCGGCGGACTTTAACACAGATACGCAGTATTTT.

The chain is built from TRBV7-8 and TRBJ1-5; TRBD1 agrees at 11 bases. The ends lost 3 bases at V and 6 bases at J; junction bases unmatched: 7. Germline CDR1 is SGHVS and CDR2 is FQNEAQ. The CDR3 is 16 residues long. The DNA for the CDR3 is TGTGCCAGCAGCTTTGGGACAGGGGGAGTAAGTCAGCCCCAGCATTTT. Protein: CASSFGTGGVSQPQHF.

The chain combines TRBV6-5 with TRBJ1-2; no clear D. In germline, CDR1 is MNHEY, CDR2 SVGAGI. The V end was cut by 2 bases, the J end by 4 bases, with 8 bases between. This CDR3 is 13 amino acids long. The CDR3 DNA sequence: TGTGCCAGCAGTTACCAGGACTTCTATGGCTACACCTTC. This translates into CASSYQDFYGYTF.